The 29 T cell receptor beta chains presented below share a single source sample, sequenced in a study of low-dose radiotherapy and immunotherapy resistance in tumors. Time point here: before trial treatment. Primers used for first-strand cDNA, a TRAV- and TRBV-specific set, covered both alpha and beta chains. TCRs underwent approximately 20 PCR cycles of amplification with a constant-region primer and V-primer adapter. One entry per CDR3 protein, called by TCRdb with MiXCR from the reads. The sample lists 59,000 or so distinct CDR3 sequences; 26% were seen once. Sample: PBMCs, taken before treatment. Every receptor here comes from a male donor with rectosigmoid adenocarcinoma.

To note about this clonotype: One base separates it from a far larger clone, so it is likely a read error. The gene calls are TRBV7-9 and TRBJ2-1; 9 bases are shared with TRBD1. CDR1 SEHNR and CDR2 FQNEAQ come from the germline V gene (reference sequence). V lost 3 bases, J lost 10 bases, and 10 bases stayed unmatched. There are 15 residues in the CDR3. The CDR3 DNA sequence: TGTGCCAGCAGCTTGGGGGACAGGGATATTCACGAGCAGTTCTTC. As protein: CASSLGDRDIHEQFF. The complete variable domain, with remaining parts taken from reference TRBV7-9 and TRBJ2-1, reads DTGVSQNPRHKITKRGQNVTFRCDPISEHNRLYWYRQTLGQGPEFLTYFQNEAQLEKSRLLSDRFSAERPKGSFSTLEIQRTEQGDSAMYLCASSLGDRDIHEQFFGPGTRLTVL.

The rearrangement uses TRBV6-2 or TRBV6-3 and TRBJ2-1, with 14 bases matching TRBD2. Per germline, CDR1 MNHEY and CDR2 SVGEGT. CDR3 length: 16 residues. J lost 9 bases, V lost 4 bases, and 8 bases had no gene match. CDR3 nucleotide sequence: TGTGCCAGCAGTTTCCGGACTAGCGGGGGGAAAGTTGAGCAGTTCTTC. This encodes CASSFRTSGGKVEQFF.

This rearrangement joins TRBV3-1 to TRBJ2-3; D is tentatively TRBD1 or TRBD2 (5 bases each). Deletions cut 10 bases from V and 9 bases from J, with 14 bases between. The CDR3 is 11 amino acids. Germline CDR1 LGHDT, CDR2 YNNKEL (reference sequence). The CDR3 nucleotides read TGTGCCAAACGAGGGGAGTGGACGCAGTATTTT. This encodes CAKRGEWTQYF.

This chain joins TRBV20-1 and TRBJ2-6, with a weak D call TRBD2 (5 bases). The V end lost 3 bases, the J end lost 3 bases, and 18 bases lay between the germline ends. This CDR3 comprises 17 residues. Germline lookup yields CDR1 DFQATT and CDR2 SNEGSKA (reference sequence). For the CDR3, the DNA is TGCAGTGCTAGCGTGGCCCCGGGATGGGTTGGGGCCAACGTCCTGACTTTC. This gives the protein CSASVAPGWVGANVLTF.

The chain carries TRBV5-1 and TRBJ2-7; 8 bases match TRBD2. CDR1 is SGHRS, CDR2 YFSETQ, per germline. This CDR3 has 14 residues. The V segment lost 4 bases and the J segment 6 bases; nucleotides outside the gene matches: 9. CDR3 DNA sequence: TGCGCCAGCAGCCTCCCGCGGACTAGCAGCGAGCAGTACTTC. Translating it yields CASSLPRTSSEQYF.

This clonotype has only one observation. The chain couples TRBV27 to TRBJ2-5; D tentatively reads TRBD1 or TRBD2 (5 bases each). CDR1 is MNHEY and CDR2 is SMNVEV in the germline V gene (reference sequence). The V end was cut by 7 bases, the J end by 5 bases, with 23 bases between. This CDR3 region has 16 residues. The CDR3 DNA is TGTGCCAGCACCCGGGGCCAGAGGCTTGTCGGGGAGACCCAGTACTTC. Translation: CASTRGQRLVGETQYF.

The table lists this clonotype with many counts. This rearrangement joins TRBV14 to TRBJ2-3; no clear D gene. CDR3 length: 13 amino acids. Trimming took 1 base from V and 6 from J, leaving 8 bases between them. CDR1 is SGHDN and CDR2 is FVKESK in the germline V gene. In DNA, the CDR3 is TGTGCCAGCAGCCAAGGGGTCATGGATACGCAGTATTTT. Its translation is CASSQGVMDTQYF.

Concerning this clonotype itself: This is likely an artifact of a read error, given a far larger clone one base away. The V and J genes are TRBV4-1 and TRBJ2-7; 8 bases align to TRBD2. V lost 1 base and J lost 7; bases outside the gene matches: 15. This CDR3 has 17 residues. In germline, CDR1 is MGHRA, CDR2 YSYEKL. The CDR3 nucleotides are TGCGCCAGCAGCCAAGGCCCGGCGGTTAGCGGGACTAGGGAGCAGTACTTC. The encoded protein is CASSQGPAVSGTREQYF.

The genes are TRBV7-2 and TRBJ2-7; D might be TRBD2 (5 bases). V dropped 5 bases and J dropped 0 bases, with 11 bases sitting between them. Germline V gives CDR1 SGHTA, CDR2 FQGNSA. The CDR3 spans 14 residues. CDR3 nucleotide sequence: TGTGCCAGCAGCCCGCGGGCGAGCTCCTACGAGCAGTACTTC. This encodes CASSPRASSYEQYF. Full variable domain (missing parts from reference TRBV7-2 and TRBJ2-7): GAGVSQSPSNKVTEKGKDVELRCDPISGHTALYWYRQSLGQGLEFLIYFQGNSAPDKSGLPSDRFSAERTGGSVSTLTIQRTQQEDSAVYLCASSPRASSYEQYFGPGTRLTVT.

This clonotype was seen a handful of times. A read error is likely here: a far larger clone is one base away. This chain links TRBV12-3 or TRBV12-4 with TRBJ2-7, with 12 positions matching TRBD2. The trim removed 0 bases at V and 7 bases at J, leaving 10 bases unmatched. The CDR3 sequence is 17 residues long. The CDR3 nucleotides are TGTGCCAGCAGTTTAGCGCGACTAGCGGGGGCCCTTAATGAGCAGTACTTC. This sequence encodes CASSLARLAGALNEQYF.

This clonotype was detected once. The V call is TRBV4-2, the J call TRBJ2-3; D is perhaps TRBD1 or TRBD2 (5 bases each). This CDR3 spans 17 amino acids. Germline CDR1 is LGHNA and CDR2 is YNFKEQ. The germline V and J ends were trimmed by 5 bases and 3 bases, with 21 bases remaining between them. CDR3 residues: CASSTHTGPEGTDTQYF. CDR3 in DNA: TGTGCCAGCAGCACCCATACCGGGCCCGAGGGGACAGATACGCAGTATTTT.

Many counts were recorded for this clonotype. The chain links TRBV28 to TRBJ2-5; D not resolved. The CDR3 consists of 11 residues. Trimming removed 2 bases from V and 5 bases from J, with 3 bases in between. The germline V gene has CDR1 MDHEN and CDR2 SYDVKM. Here the CDR3 DNA reads TGTGCCAGCAGTTTAACGGAGACCCAGTACTTC. Residues: CASSLTETQYF.

The chain carries TRBV28 and TRBJ1-2, with D unresolved. CDR3 length: 12 residues. The V gene's germline CDR1 is MDHEN and CDR2 SYDVKM. Trimming shortened V by 7 bases and J by 6 bases, and 12 bases separated the two germline ends. CDR3 residues: CASMAQRHGYTF. The CDR3 coding sequence is TGTGCCAGCATGGCACAGCGACATGGCTACACCTTC.

In its sample, this clonotype was seen once. This chain joins TRBV28 and TRBJ1-4, with TRBD1 matching over 7 bases. The J segment lost 1 base and the V segment lost 7 bases, leaving 3 bases of the junction unmatched. The CDR3 is made up of 14 amino acids. The germline CDR1 and CDR2 sequences are MDHEN and SYDVKM. This chain's CDR3 is CASTPGGTNEKLFF. The CDR3 DNA sequence: TGTGCCAGCACCCCAGGGGGAACTAATGAAAAACTGTTTTTT.

The chain combines TRBV18 with TRBJ1-1, with D possibly matching TRBD1 (6 bases). The germline CDR1 and CDR2 sequences are KGHSH and LQKENI. The CDR3 covers 16 residues. V lost 10 bases and J 5 bases, leaving 26 bases between the germline ends. CDR3 residues: CATAPIFRGGGTEAFF. CDR3 nucleotide sequence: TGTGCCACTGCACCAATATTCAGGGGCGGTGGGACTGAAGCTTTCTTT. The variable domain in full, with the rest retrieved from reference TRBV18 and TRBJ1-1, is NAGVMQNPRHLVRRRGQEARLRCSPMKGHSHVYWYRQLPEEGLKFMVYLQKENIIDESGMPKERFSAEFPKEGPSILRIQQVVRGDSAAYFCATAPIFRGGGTEAFFGQGTRLTVV.

The CDR3 coding sequence is TGTGCCAGCAGCCAGCCCCGGGTACGAGCCGATGAGCAGTTCTTC. Protein: CASSQPRVRADEQFF. The rearrangement uses TRBV3-1 and TRBJ2-1; no firm D call. The CDR3 runs to 15 residues. Trimming took off 3 bases at V and 8 bases at J, with 17 bases between the two ends. Germline V lookup: CDR1 LGHDT, CDR2 YNNKEL (reference sequence).

This clonotype was counted ten times or more. This chain connects TRBV28 to TRBJ2-4; D call uncertain. CDR3 size: 15 residues. The V end lost 5 bases, the J end lost 0 bases, and 11 bases lay between the germline ends. Germline CDR1 and CDR2: MDHEN and SYDVKM. The CDR3 DNA sequence: TGTGCCAGCAGTGAGACGATACTAGCCAAAAACATTCAGTACTTC. Protein: CASSETILAKNIQYF.

This clonotype was seen only a few times. CDR3 loop: CASGLAGGRSEQYF. CDR3 in DNA: TGTGCCAGCGGCTTGGCAGGGGGCCGCTCCGAGCAGTACTTC. V and J are TRBV28 and TRBJ2-7; TRBD1 aligns across 8 bases. The CDR3 runs 14 residues. Germline CDR1 and CDR2: MDHEN and SYDVKM. With 8 bases clipped from V and 6 bases from J, the junction kept 12 bases outside the gene matches.

This clonotype was seen ten or more times. The chain has TRBV5-1 and TRBJ2-1, with D perhaps TRBD2 (6 bases). Germline assignment: CDR1 SGHRS and CDR2 YFSETQ. The V and J ends lost 1 base and 4 bases respectively, with 15 bases between them. The CDR3 extends over 16 amino acids. The CDR3 loop is CASSLRALANYNEQFF. DNA for the CDR3: TGCGCCAGCAGCTTGCGGGCCCTAGCGAATTACAATGAGCAGTTCTTC.

There are many counts of this clonotype. The chain recombines TRBV6-1 with TRBJ2-1; D call uncertain. From germline, CDR1 is MNHNS and CDR2 SASEGT. V lost 5 bases and J lost 13, with 27 bases in between. The CDR3 totals 16 residues. Here the CDR3 DNA reads TGTGCCAGCAGTTACTACCGGGCCTCCGATATTTCTGACCAGTTCTTC. This translates into CASSYYRASDISDQFF.

With respect to this clonotype: A far larger clone is a single base away, which makes a read error likely. This sequence joins TRBV6-2 or TRBV6-3 and TRBJ2-1; TRBD1 agrees at 7 bases. V shed 2 bases and J 10 bases; nucleotides not matched to a gene: 11. The CDR3 extends over 15 amino acids. Germline V gene data show CDR1 as MNHEY and CDR2 as SVGEGT. Written as DNA, the CDR3 is TGTGCCAGCAGTTACGTCGGGACAGCTTCCTACGAGCAGTTCTTC. Translation gives CASSYVGTASYEQFF.

V is TRBV6-2 or TRBV6-3 and J is TRBJ2-7, with D unclear. The length of the CDR3 is 13 residues. V lost 11 bases to trimming and J lost 2 bases, with 16 bases between them. Per germline, CDR1 MNHEY and CDR2 SVGEGT. As DNA, the CDR3 is TGTGCCGCAGGCCTAGGACCAGCCTACGAGCAGTACTTC. It translates to CAAGLGPAYEQYF.

In DNA form, the CDR3 reads TGTGCCAGCAGTTTACCCGGAGGTGGGGGATGGTACGAGCAGTACTTC. Translated: CASSLPGGGGWYEQYF. The chain employs TRBV28 and TRBJ2-7; D assignment may be TRBD1 or TRBD2 (5 bases each). The germline V and J ends were trimmed by 2 bases and 4 bases, with 18 bases remaining between them. There are 16 residues in the CDR3. Germline V gives CDR1 MDHEN, CDR2 SYDVKM.

This clonotype was picked up many times. V usage is TRBV4-1 and J usage is TRBJ2-1; a weak D match, TRBD2 (5 bases). Germline lookup yields CDR1 MGHRA and CDR2 YSYEKL. V was trimmed by 0 bases and J by 8 bases, leaving 11 bases between them. The CDR3 extends over 14 amino acids. The chain's CDR3 is CASSQETGIDEQFF. CDR3 bases: TGCGCCAGCAGCCAAGAGACGGGGATAGATGAGCAGTTCTTC.

This clonotype was picked up many times. CDR3 sequence reads: CASSSYSGVLAGANVLTF. CDR3 DNA sequence: TGTGCCAGCAGTTCATACAGCGGGGTGCTAGCTGGGGCCAACGTCCTGACTTTC. This rearrangement joins TRBV28 to TRBJ2-6, with 7 bases lining up with TRBD2. The CDR3 runs to 18 residues. V lost 4 bases, J lost 2 bases, and 11 bases stayed unmatched. The V gene's germline CDR1 is MDHEN and CDR2 SYDVKM.

Many counts were recorded for this clonotype. This chain links TRBV19 with TRBJ2-6; D perhaps matches TRBD1 (6 bases). The CDR3 covers 14 residues. Germline assignment: CDR1 LNHDA and CDR2 SQIVND (reference sequence). Trimming cost V 6 bases and J 2 bases, with 8 bases left between them. Written as DNA, the CDR3 is TGTGCCAGTAGACGGACAGCTGGGGCCAACGTCCTGACTTTC. Translation gives CASRRTAGANVLTF.

Of note for this clonotype: Only one base separates this from a far larger clonotype, so it likely reflects a read error. The chain couples TRBV20-1 to TRBJ2-1; D possibly matches TRBD1 or TRBD2 (5 bases each). This CDR3 has 13 residues. Trimming removed 0 bases at V and 10 bases at J, with 13 bases between. The germline CDR1 and CDR2 sequences are DFQATT and SNEGSKA (reference sequence). This chain's CDR3 is CSARETVDYEQFF. CDR3 DNA sequence: TGCAGTGCTAGAGAGACAGTTGACTACGAGCAGTTCTTC.

This clonotype has at least ten counts. V gene TRBV11-2 combines with J gene TRBJ2-7; possibly TRBD1 for D (6 bases). This CDR3 comprises 14 residues. Trimming shortened V by 5 bases and J by 3 bases, and 14 bases separated the two germline ends. In germline, CDR1 is SGHAT, CDR2 FQNNGV. The CDR3 region has the DNA TGTGCCAGCAGCCAAGGGCAGGGGATCTACGAGCAGTACTTC. Amino acid sequence: CASSQGQGIYEQYF. Complete variable domain (other parts from reference TRBV11-2 and TRBJ2-7): EAGVAQSPRYKIIEKRQSVAFWCNPISGHATLYWYQQILGQGPKLLIQFQNNGVVDDSQLPKDRFSAERLKGVDSTLKIQPAKLEDSAVYLCASSQGQGIYEQYFGPGTRLTVT.

Turning to this clonotype: A far larger clone is off by one base, so a read error is likely. This chain uses TRBV7-7 with TRBJ2-1; possibly TRBD1 for D (6 bases). The germline V and J ends were trimmed by 2 bases and 2 bases, with 13 bases remaining between them. This CDR3 contains 16 residues. The V gene's germline CDR1 is SSHAT and CDR2 FNYEAQ (reference sequence). CDR3 amino acids: CASSLQGSFAYNEQFF. The CDR3 DNA reads as TGTGCCAGCAGCTTACAGGGGAGTTTTGCCTACAATGAGCAGTTCTTC.